Shown below are 23 T cell receptor beta chains from a single sample sequenced in a study of PD-1 blockade in classical Hodgkin lymphoma. Brentuximab vedotin exposure varied among the patients, all of whom had relapsed after autologous stem cell transplantation. Method: immunoSEQ multiplex PCR; TCRdb's copy keeps in-frame clones and lacks some. The data show 90,000 to 95,000 clones, with nearly 90% seen just once and around a tenth held by the top ten. The material was peripheral blood mononuclear cells (PBMCs), obtained before the second cycle of nivolumab. The receptors originated from a human donor with classical Hodgkin lymphoma.

The chain combines TRBV7-2 with TRBJ2-1; the match to TRBD2 covers 7 bases. J was trimmed by 7 bases and V by 0 bases; bases with no gene match: 9. The CDR3 has 16 residues. Germline loops: CDR1 SGHTA, CDR2 FQGNSA. The CDR3 here is CASSLARTSGLNEQFF. DNA for the CDR3: TGTGCCAGCAGCTTAGCGAGGACTAGTGGCCTGAATGAGCAGTTCTTC. Variable domain in full (rest from reference TRBV7-2 and TRBJ2-1): GAGVSQSPSNKVTEKGKDVELRCDPISGHTALYWYRQSLGQGLEFLIYFQGNSAPDKSGLPSDRFSAERTGGSVSTLTIQRTQQEDSAVYLCASSLARTSGLNEQFFGPGTRLTVL.

This sequence joins TRBV18 and TRBJ2-5; D possibly corresponds to TRBD2 (6 bases). Germline CDR1 reads KGHSH; CDR2 reads LQKENI. The CDR3 is made up of 16 amino acids. V was shortened by 6 bases and J by 5 bases, with 22 bases between the two germline ends. The CDR3 DNA reads as TGTGCCAGCTCCCGACCGGGACTCACGGAGGAGGAGACCCAGTACTTC. This gives the protein CASSRPGLTEEETQYF.

The V and J genes are TRBV2 and TRBJ1-5; D is possibly TRBD1 (6 bases). Germline V gene sequence: CDR1 SNHLY, CDR2 FYNNEI. V lost 5 bases, J lost 11 bases, and 16 bases lay in between. This CDR3 is built from 13 residues. The CDR3 protein is CASSRQARDAQHF. The CDR3 nucleotides are TGTGCCAGCAGTCGACAGGCCCGGGACGCCCAGCATTTT.

This chain joins TRBV5-4 and TRBJ1-5; no firm D call. The germline V gene has CDR1 SGHNT and CDR2 YYREEE (reference sequence). V lost 7 bases, J lost 8 bases, and 16 bases lay in between. CDR3 length: 13 residues. CDR3 protein: CASSGGPGEPQHF. The CDR3 DNA reads TGTGCCAGCTCCGGTGGGCCCGGCGAGCCCCAGCATTTT.

The chain links TRBV19 to TRBJ1-5, with D possibly TRBD1 on 5 matching bases. Germline CDR1 is LNHDA and CDR2 is SQIVND (reference sequence). The V and J ends lost 4 bases and 3 bases respectively, with 10 bases between them. The CDR3 runs to 14 residues. The DNA of the CDR3 is TGTGCCAGTAGTAGAACAGGATTCAATCAGCCCCAGCATTTT. Its translation is CASSRTGFNQPQHF. Combining the CDR3 with reference TRBV19 and TRBJ1-5 gives the whole variable domain DGGITQSPKYLFRKEGQNVTLSCEQNLNHDAMYWYRQDPGQGLRLIYYSQIVNDFQKGDIAEGYSVSREKKESFPLTVTSAQKNPTAFYLCASSRTGFNQPQHFGDGTRLSIL.

The chain is built from TRBV4-1 and TRBJ1-5, with 7 bases matching TRBD1. The CDR3 has 17 residues. The junction had 9 bases not matched to a gene; V was cut back by 4 bases and J by 0 bases. Germline V lookup: CDR1 MGHRA, CDR2 YSYEKL. CDR3 bases: TGCGCCAGCAGCCCCCGGGACAGAGAATATAGCAATCAGCCCCAGCATTTT. Its translation is CASSPRDREYSNQPQHF.

The chain recombines TRBV29-1 with TRBJ2-3, with D possibly matching TRBD1 (6 bases). The CDR3 sequence is 16 residues long. The V gene's germline CDR1 is SQVTM and CDR2 ANQGSEA. V lost 7 bases and J 2 bases, leaving 22 bases between the germline ends. The DNA for the CDR3 is TGCAGCGGGGGATTACAGGGTTACAGGTTCACAGATACGCAGTATTTT. Translation: CSGGLQGYRFTDTQYF.

V and J are TRBV28 and TRBJ2-5; D is uncertain. CDR1 and CDR2 from the germline V gene are MDHEN and SYDVKM. The CDR3 consists of 11 residues. Deletions cut 8 bases from V and 5 bases from J, with 9 bases between. The CDR3 loop is CASGWVETQYF. The CDR3 nucleotides are TGTGCCAGCGGTTGGGTCGAGACCCAGTACTTC.

Details on this clone: With only one base between it and a far larger clone, this is likely a read error. The J gene is TRBJ2-7, the V gene TRBV6-5; weak D call: TRBD2 (6 bases). Trimming removed 0 bases from V and 3 bases from J, with 9 bases in between. This CDR3 contains 14 residues. Germline assignment: CDR1 MNHEY and CDR2 SVGAGI. As DNA, the CDR3 is TGTGCCAGCAGTTACTCTATGGGGGGCTACGAGCAGTACTTC. Protein sequence: CASSYSMGGYEQYF.

The chain is built from TRBV4-2 and TRBJ2-3; TRBD2 aligns across 13 bases. V lost 0 bases and J lost 2; bases outside the gene matches: 14. Looked up from germline, CDR1 is LGHNA and CDR2 is YNFKEQ. The CDR3 is 21 residues long. CDR3 sequence reads: CASSQDSAVGLAGANTDTQYF. In nucleotides, the CDR3 is TGTGCCAGCAGCCAAGATTCGGCGGTCGGACTAGCGGGGGCCAACACAGATACGCAGTATTTT.

The rearrangement uses TRBV6-6 and TRBJ1-5, with 9 bases matching TRBD1. The V gene's germline CDR1 is MNHNY and CDR2 SVGAGI (reference sequence). The CDR3 has 14 residues. V shed 5 bases and J 6 bases; nucleotides not matched to a gene: 5. CDR3 amino acids: CASSPRDRVQPQHF. In DNA form, the CDR3 reads TGTGCCAGCAGTCCCCGGGACAGGGTTCAGCCCCAGCATTTT.

This chain joins TRBV7-2 and TRBJ2-2; TRBD2 is a possible D gene (6 bases). The V gene's germline CDR1 is SGHTA and CDR2 FQGNSA. The ends were cut back, 1 base at V and 0 bases at J, with 12 bases in the middle. This CDR3 is built from 17 residues. CDR3 sequence reads: CASSLEVLAANTGELFF. CDR3 nucleotides: TGTGCCAGCAGCTTAGAGGTATTAGCGGCGAACACCGGGGAGCTGTTTTTT.

The chain employs TRBV29-1 and TRBJ2-1; unclear D gene. V lost 4 bases and J lost 8, with 18 bases in between. Germline assignment: CDR1 SQVTM and CDR2 ANQGSEA. CDR3 length equals 14 residues. In DNA, the CDR3 is TGCAGCGTTGCTGGAACTCCTAGGCGAGATGAGCAGTTCTTC. Residues: CSVAGTPRRDEQFF.

The chain carries TRBV7-6 and TRBJ2-1, with D unresolved. Germline V gene data show CDR1 as SGHVS and CDR2 as FNYEAQ. The CDR3 has 13 residues. V was pared by 4 bases and J by 8 bases, with 12 bases between. In DNA, the CDR3 is TGTGCCAGCAGCTCTGTAGGAATCCATGAGCAGTTCTTC. It is translated as CASSSVGIHEQFF.

V is TRBV11-2 and J is TRBJ1-1; TRBD1 agrees at 8 bases. The V gene's germline CDR1 is SGHAT and CDR2 FQNNGV. The CDR3 consists of 13 residues. V shed 6 bases and J 5 bases; nucleotides not matched to a gene: 5. CDR3 nucleotides: TGTGCCAGCAGTGGACAGGGTGTTACTGAAGCTTTCTTT. It codes for CASSGQGVTEAFF. The whole variable domain, filled in from reference TRBV11-2 and TRBJ1-1, reads EAGVAQSPRYKIIEKRQSVAFWCNPISGHATLYWYQQILGQGPKLLIQFQNNGVVDDSQLPKDRFSAERLKGVDSTLKIQPAKLEDSAVYLCASSGQGVTEAFFGQGTRLTVV.

The genes are TRBV2 and TRBJ2-1, with D perhaps being TRBD1 or TRBD2 (5 bases each). V was trimmed by 6 bases and J by 5 bases, leaving 11 bases between them. Germline CDR1 reads SNHLY; CDR2 reads FYNNEI. The CDR3 has 13 residues. The DNA for the CDR3 is TGTGCCAGCAGGGGACCGCTTAACAATGAGCAGTTCTTC. It codes for CASRGPLNNEQFF.

The chain recombines TRBV11-2 with TRBJ1-4; 8 positions agree with TRBD1. CDR1 SGHAT and CDR2 FQNNGV come from the germline V gene. V gave up 5 bases and J gave up 5 bases; unmatched junction bases: 4. The CDR3 runs 14 residues. CDR3 loop: CASSETGGNEKLFF. The CDR3 coding sequence is TGTGCCAGCAGCGAAACAGGGGGGAATGAAAAACTGTTTTTT.

This chain joins TRBV18 and TRBJ1-1, with D unclear. Trimming left V 5 bases short and J 1 base short, with 8 bases between. CDR3 length: 13 amino acids. Per germline, CDR1 KGHSH and CDR2 LQKENI. CDR3: CASSSQKNTEAFF. CDR3 coding DNA: TGTGCCAGCTCAAGTCAGAAGAACACTGAAGCTTTCTTT.

The CDR3 DNA follows: TGTGCCAGCAGTTACGGGGGAGGGCCGGGAAATGAGCAGTTCTTC. Translating gives CASSYGGGPGNEQFF. V usage is TRBV6-5 and J usage is TRBJ2-1; 7 bases align to TRBD2. CDR1 is MNHEY, CDR2 SVGAGI, per germline. After removal of 2 bases from V and 7 bases from J, the junction contained 8 bases not matched to a gene. CDR3 length: 15 amino acids.

This chain uses TRBV2 with TRBJ2-6; D call uncertain. The CDR3 contains 15 residues. Trimming cost V 4 bases and J 4 bases, with 11 bases left between them. Germline CDR1 is SNHLY and CDR2 is FYNNEI. The CDR3 reads CASSVGLSGANVLTF. DNA for the CDR3: TGTGCCAGCAGTGTAGGGCTGTCAGGGGCCAACGTCCTGACTTTC.

The CDR3 DNA sequence: TGCGCCAGCAGCTCGGCCCACAATGAGCAGTTCTTC. Its protein is CASSSAHNEQFF. V gene TRBV5-1 combines with J gene TRBJ2-1; D is ambiguous. This CDR3 has 12 residues. Germline CDR1 reads SGHRS; CDR2 reads YFSETQ. Trimming took 3 bases from V and 5 from J, leaving 6 bases between them.

This chain joins TRBV5-6 and TRBJ2-7; TRBD2 agrees at 9 bases. J gave up 5 bases and V 6 bases, and 18 bases lay outside the gene matches. The CDR3 covers 17 residues. Germline lookup yields CDR1 SGHDT and CDR2 YYEEEE. The CDR3 region is CASTDIGPGTSFHEQYF. In DNA, the CDR3 is TGTGCCAGCACAGATATCGGACCCGGGACTAGCTTCCACGAGCAGTACTTC.

The chain combines TRBV28 with TRBJ2-7, with 9 bases lining up with TRBD2. CDR3 size: 18 residues. Trimming at V came to 0 bases and at J to 0 bases, leaving 9 bases not matched to a gene. In germline, CDR1 is MDHEN, CDR2 SYDVKM. The CDR3 sequence is CASSLWAGLAGSSYEQYF. As DNA, the CDR3 is TGTGCCAGCAGTTTATGGGCAGGTCTAGCGGGGAGCTCCTACGAGCAGTACTTC.